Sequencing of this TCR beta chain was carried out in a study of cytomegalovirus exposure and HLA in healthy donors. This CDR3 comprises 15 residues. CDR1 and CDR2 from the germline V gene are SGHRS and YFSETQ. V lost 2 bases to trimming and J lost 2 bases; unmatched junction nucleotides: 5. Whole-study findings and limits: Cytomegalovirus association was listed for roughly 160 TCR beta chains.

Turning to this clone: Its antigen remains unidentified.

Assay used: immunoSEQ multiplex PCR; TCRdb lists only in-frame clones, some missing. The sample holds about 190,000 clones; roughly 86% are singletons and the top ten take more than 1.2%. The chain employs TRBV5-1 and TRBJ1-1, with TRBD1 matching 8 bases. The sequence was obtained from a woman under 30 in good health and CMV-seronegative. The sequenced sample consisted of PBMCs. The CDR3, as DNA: TGCGCCAGCAGCTTAACCGGACAGGGAAACACTGAAGCTTTCTTT. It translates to CASSLTGQGNTEAFF.